These 2 T cell receptor beta chains came from one sample sequenced in a study of cytomegalovirus exposure and HLA in healthy donors. The PCR was carried out with 60 Vbeta primers and 13 Jbeta primers. Clones were sequenced by immunoSEQ multiplex PCR, and TCRdb holds only the in-frame ones, with some missing. The table lists roughly 250,000 clones, 80% of them singletons. Sequences were obtained from PBMCs. Every receptor here comes from a girl aged 2 to 10 in good health and CMV-seronegative.

The rearrangement uses TRBV28 and TRBJ1-4, with a weak D call TRBD1 (6 bases). This CDR3 is built from 16 residues. V gave up 3 bases and J gave up 4 bases, with 15 bases separating them. Germline V gene lookup returns CDR1 MDHEN and CDR2 SYDVKM. The CDR3 here is CASSLRGQFINEKLFF. The CDR3 region has the DNA TGTGCCAGCAGTTTGCGAGGACAGTTTATTAATGAAAAACTGTTTTTT.

The CDR3 spells CASSLGHRYSNQPQHF. For the CDR3, the DNA is TGTGCCAGCAGCTTAGGTCATCGGTATAGCAATCAGCCCCAGCATTTT. The chain recombines TRBV7-8 with TRBJ1-5, with D unclear. This CDR3 has 16 amino acids. Deletions cut 1 base from V and 0 bases from J, with 10 bases between. The germline CDR1 and CDR2 sequences are SGHVS and FQNEAQ.